This TCR beta chain was captured by sequencing in a study of blood T cell repertoires in COVID-19. Looking at the study overall: From T cells, B-cell-depleted T cells, or PBMCs came the material, which was cDNA or gDNA.

Original handling: Amplification of reference gene primers was used by the study to estimate nucleated cell counts. Assay: immunoSEQ multiplex PCR; the TCRdb copy retains only in-frame clones and omits some. For V, J and clone size, that table is used; D and trimming come from the DNA. The sample contains 200,000 to 250,000 clones, 85% to 90% of which appear only once. V gave up 3 bases and J gave up 4 bases; unmatched junction bases: 4. The germline V gene has CDR1 SNHLY and CDR2 FYNNEI. CDR3 size: 14 residues. The rearrangement links TRBV2 to TRBJ1-2; 8 nucleotides agree with TRBD1. Sequencing used peripheral blood. The TCR sequence derives from a man between 45 and 60 years old with acute or convalescent COVID-19. CDR3 sequence: CASSDQGQAYGYTF. The CDR3 DNA is TGTGCCAGCAGTGACCAGGGACAGGCCTATGGCTACACCTTC.